This T cell receptor beta chain comes out of a study of blood T cells in healthy people across ages. Study-wide context: Capturing about one barcoded beta molecule per two T cells was achieved by template switching.

Next came a second PCR, run for about 6 to 12 cycles, which used a sample-barcoded 5' primer along with a J-beta primer mix. One entry per CDR3 protein, called by TCRdb with MiXCR from the 5' RACE reads. The sample has some 550,000 distinct CDR3 sequences, around half seen once. Extractions gave at least 5.5 micrograms of total RNA per sample. In this sample, this clonotype turned up many times. What was sequenced was blood. The source is a man older than 75 in good health.

The CDR3 DNA reads TGTGCCAGCAGGCCCTACAGGGATCTCCGCTACGAGCAGTACTTC. It translates to CASRPYRDLRYEQYF. The chain joins TRBV6-5 to TRBJ2-7; D is possibly TRBD1 (6 bases). There are 15 residues in the CDR3. V lost 6 bases and J lost 3, with 18 bases in between. Germline CDR1 and CDR2: MNHEY and SVGAGI.